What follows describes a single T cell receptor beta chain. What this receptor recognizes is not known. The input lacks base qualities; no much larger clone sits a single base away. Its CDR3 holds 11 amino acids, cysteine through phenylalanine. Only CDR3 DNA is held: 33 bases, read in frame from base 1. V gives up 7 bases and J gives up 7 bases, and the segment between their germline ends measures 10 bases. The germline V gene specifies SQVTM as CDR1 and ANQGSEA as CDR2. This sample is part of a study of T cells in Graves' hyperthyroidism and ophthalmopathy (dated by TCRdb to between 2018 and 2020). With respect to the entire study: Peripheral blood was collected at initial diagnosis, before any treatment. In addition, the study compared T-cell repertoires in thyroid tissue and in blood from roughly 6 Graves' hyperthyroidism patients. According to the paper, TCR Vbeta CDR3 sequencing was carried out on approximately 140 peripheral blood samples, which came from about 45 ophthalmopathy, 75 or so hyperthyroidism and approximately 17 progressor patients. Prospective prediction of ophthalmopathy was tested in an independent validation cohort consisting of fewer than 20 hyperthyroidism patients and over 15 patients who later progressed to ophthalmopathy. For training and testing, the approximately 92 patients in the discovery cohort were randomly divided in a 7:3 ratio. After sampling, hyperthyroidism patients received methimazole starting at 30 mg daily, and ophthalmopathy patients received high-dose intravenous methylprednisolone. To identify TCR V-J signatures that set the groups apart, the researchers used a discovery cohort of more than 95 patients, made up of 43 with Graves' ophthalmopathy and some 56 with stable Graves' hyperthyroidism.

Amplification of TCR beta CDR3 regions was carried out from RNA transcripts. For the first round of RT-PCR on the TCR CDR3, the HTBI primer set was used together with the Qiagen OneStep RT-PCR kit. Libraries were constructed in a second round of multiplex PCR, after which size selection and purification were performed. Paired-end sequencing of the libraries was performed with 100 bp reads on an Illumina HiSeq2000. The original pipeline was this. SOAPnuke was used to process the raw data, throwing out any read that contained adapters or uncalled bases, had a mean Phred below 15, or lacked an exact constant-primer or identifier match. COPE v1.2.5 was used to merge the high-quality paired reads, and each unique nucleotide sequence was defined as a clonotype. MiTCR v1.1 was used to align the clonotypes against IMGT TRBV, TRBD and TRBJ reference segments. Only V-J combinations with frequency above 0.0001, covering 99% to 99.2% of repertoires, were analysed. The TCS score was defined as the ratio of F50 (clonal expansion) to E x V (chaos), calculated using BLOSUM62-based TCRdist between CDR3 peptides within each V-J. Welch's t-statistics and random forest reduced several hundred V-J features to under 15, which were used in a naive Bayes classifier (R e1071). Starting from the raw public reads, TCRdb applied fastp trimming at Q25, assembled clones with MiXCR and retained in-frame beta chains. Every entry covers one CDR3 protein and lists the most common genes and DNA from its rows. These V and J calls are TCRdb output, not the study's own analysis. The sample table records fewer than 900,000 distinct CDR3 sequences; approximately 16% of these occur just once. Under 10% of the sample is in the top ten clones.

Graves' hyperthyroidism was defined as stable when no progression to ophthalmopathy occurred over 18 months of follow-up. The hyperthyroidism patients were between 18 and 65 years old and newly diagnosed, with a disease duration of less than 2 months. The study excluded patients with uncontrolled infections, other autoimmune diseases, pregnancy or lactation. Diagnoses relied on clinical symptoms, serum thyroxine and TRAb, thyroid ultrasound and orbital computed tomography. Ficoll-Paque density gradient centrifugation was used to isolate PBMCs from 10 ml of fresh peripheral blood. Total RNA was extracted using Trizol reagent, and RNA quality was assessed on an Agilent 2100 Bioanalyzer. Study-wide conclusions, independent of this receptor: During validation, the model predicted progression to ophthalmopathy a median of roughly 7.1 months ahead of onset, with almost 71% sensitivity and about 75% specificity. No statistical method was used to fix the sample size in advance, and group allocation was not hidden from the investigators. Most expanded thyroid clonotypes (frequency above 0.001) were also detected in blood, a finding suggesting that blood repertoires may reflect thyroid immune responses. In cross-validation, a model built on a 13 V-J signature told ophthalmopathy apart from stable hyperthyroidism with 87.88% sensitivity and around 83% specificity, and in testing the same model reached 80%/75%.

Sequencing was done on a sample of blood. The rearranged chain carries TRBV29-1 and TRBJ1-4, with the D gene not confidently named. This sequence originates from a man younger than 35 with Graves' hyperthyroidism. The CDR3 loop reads CSGGTGEKLFF. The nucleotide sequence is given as TGCAGCGGGGGTACGGGTGAAAAACTGTTTTTT.